This TCR beta chain was observed in a study of blood T cell repertoires in COVID-19. Germline V gene sequence: CDR1 LGHNA, CDR2 YNFKEQ. The J segment lost 1 base and the V segment lost 4 bases, leaving 5 bases of the junction unmatched. The CDR3 is made up of 15 amino acids. The method was immunoSEQ multiplex PCR; TCRdb's version includes in-frame clones alone and lacks a portion of them. The data hold about 200,000 clones, with roughly nine tenths observed a single time. The genes are TRBV4-2 and TRBJ2-7; 9 positions match TRBD2. This receptor was taken from a woman between 35 and 50 years old with acute COVID-19. The sequencing sample was made of PBMCs or T cells enriched from blood (not recorded which). CDR3 DNA sequence: TGTGCCAGCAGCCTAATAGCGGGGGCTTCCTACGAGCAGTACTTC. The encoded protein is CASSLIAGASYEQYF.